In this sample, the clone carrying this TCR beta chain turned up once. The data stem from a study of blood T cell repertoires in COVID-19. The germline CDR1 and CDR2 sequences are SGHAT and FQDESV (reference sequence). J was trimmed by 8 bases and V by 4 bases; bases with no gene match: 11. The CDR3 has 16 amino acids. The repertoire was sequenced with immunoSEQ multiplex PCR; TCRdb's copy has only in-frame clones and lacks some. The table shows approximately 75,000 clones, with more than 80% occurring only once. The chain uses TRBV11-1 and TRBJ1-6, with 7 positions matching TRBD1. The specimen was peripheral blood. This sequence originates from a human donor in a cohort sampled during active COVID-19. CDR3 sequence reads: CASSSHDRASDSPLHF. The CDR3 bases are TGTGCCAGCAGCTCGCATGACAGGGCTTCGGATTCACCCCTCCACTTT.